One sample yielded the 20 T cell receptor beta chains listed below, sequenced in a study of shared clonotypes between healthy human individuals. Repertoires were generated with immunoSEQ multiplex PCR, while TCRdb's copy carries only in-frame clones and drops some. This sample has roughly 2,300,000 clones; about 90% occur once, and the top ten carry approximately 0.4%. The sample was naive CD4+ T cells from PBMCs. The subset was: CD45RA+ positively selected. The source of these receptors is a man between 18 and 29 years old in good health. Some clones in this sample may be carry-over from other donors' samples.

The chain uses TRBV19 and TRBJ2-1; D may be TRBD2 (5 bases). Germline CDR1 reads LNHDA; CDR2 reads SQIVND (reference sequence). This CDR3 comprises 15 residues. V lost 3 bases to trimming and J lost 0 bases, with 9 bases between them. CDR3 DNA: TGTGCCAGTAGTATCGGGGATTCCTCCTACAATGAGCAGTTCTTC. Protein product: CASSIGDSSYNEQFF.

Here the CDR3 DNA reads TGTGCCAGCAGCTTTTATCTAGGCGATGGCTACACCTTC. It codes for CASSFYLGDGYTF. The V gene is TRBV5-6, the J gene TRBJ1-2; no clear D gene. Trimming pared 2 bases from V and 6 bases from J, leaving 11 bases between. This CDR3 region has 13 residues. Germline CDR1 reads SGHDT; CDR2 reads YYEEEE.

CDR3 bases: TGTGCCATCAAGGGTGGACTCTATGGCTACACCTTC. Translated, it gives CAIKGGLYGYTF. The chain joins TRBV10-3 to TRBJ1-2; D not certain. In germline, CDR1 is ENHRY, CDR2 SYGVKD. CDR3 length: 12 residues. Trimming shortened V by 7 bases and J by 4 bases, and 10 bases separated the two germline ends.

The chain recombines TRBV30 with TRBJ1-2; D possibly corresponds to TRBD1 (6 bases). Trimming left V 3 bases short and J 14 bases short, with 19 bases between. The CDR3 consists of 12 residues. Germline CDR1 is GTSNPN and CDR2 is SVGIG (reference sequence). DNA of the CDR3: TGTGCCTGGAGGGACCGATCCGAGGGGGATACCTTC. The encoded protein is CAWRDRSEGDTF.

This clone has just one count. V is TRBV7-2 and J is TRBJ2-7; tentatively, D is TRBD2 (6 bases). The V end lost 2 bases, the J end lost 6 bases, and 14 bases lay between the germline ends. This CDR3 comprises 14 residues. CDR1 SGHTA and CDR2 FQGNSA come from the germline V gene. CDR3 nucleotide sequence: TGTGCCAGCAGCTTACAGGTGCCAGCGGGCGAGCAGTACTTC. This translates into CASSLQVPAGEQYF.

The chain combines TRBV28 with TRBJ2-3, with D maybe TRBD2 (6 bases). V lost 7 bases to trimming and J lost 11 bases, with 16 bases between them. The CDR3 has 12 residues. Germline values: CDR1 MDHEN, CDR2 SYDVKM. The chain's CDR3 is CASTQAGVGQYF. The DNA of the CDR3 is TGTGCCAGCACCCAAGCGGGCGTGGGGCAGTATTTT.

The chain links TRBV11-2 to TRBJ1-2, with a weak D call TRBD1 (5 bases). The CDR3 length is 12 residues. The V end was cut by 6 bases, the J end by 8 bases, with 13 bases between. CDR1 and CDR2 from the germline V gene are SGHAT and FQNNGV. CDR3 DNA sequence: TGTGCCAGCAGTCCCACCCGGGGGGGCTACACCTTC. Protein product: CASSPTRGGYTF.

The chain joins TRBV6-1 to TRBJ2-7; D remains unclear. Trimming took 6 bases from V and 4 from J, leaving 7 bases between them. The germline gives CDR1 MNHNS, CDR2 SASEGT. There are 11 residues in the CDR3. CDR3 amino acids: CASRGRYEQYF. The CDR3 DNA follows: TGTGCCAGCAGGGGAAGATACGAGCAGTACTTC.

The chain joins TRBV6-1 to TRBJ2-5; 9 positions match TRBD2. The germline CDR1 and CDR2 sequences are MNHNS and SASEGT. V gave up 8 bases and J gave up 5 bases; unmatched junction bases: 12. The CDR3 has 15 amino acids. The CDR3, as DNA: TGTGCCAGCGTGTGGTCTAGCGGGACGTCGGAGACCCAGTACTTC. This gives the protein CASVWSSGTSETQYF.

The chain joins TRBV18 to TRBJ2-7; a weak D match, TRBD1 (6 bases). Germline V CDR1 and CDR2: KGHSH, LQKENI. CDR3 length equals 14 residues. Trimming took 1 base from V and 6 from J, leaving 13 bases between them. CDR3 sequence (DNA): TGTGCCAGCTCACCACAGGGGGAGATAAGCGAGCAGTACTTC. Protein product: CASSPQGEISEQYF.

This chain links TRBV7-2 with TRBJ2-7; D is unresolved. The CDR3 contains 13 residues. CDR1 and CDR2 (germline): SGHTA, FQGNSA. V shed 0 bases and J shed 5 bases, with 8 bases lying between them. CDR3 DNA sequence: TGTGCCAGCAGCTTAGCCCGTAGGCACGAGCAGTACTTC. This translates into CASSLARRHEQYF. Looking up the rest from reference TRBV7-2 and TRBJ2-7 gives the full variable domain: GAGVSQSPSNKVTEKGKDVELRCDPISGHTALYWYRQSLGQGLEFLIYFQGNSAPDKSGLPSDRFSAERTGGSVSTLTIQRTQQEDSAVYLCASSLARRHEQYFGPGTRLTVT.

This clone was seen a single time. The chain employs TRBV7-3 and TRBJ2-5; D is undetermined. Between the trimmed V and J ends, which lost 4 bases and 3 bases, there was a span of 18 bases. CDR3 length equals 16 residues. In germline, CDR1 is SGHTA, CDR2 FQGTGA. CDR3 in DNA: TGTGCCAGCAGCTCAAATAAAGGCGCGGAAGAAGAGACCCAGTACTTC. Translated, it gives CASSSNKGAEEETQYF.

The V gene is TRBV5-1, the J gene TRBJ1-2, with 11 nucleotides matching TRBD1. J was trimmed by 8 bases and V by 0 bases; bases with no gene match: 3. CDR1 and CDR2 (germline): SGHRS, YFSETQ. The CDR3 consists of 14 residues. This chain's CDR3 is CASSLEGQGGGYTF. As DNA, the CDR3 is TGCGCCAGCAGCTTGGAGGGACAGGGGGGAGGCTACACCTTC. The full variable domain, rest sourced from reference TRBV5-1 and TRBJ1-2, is KAGVTQTPRYLIKTRGQQVTLSCSPISGHRSVSWYQQTPGQGLQFLFEYFSETQRNKGNFPGRFSGRQFSNSRSEMNVSTLELGDSALYLCASSLEGQGGGYTFGSGTRLTVV.

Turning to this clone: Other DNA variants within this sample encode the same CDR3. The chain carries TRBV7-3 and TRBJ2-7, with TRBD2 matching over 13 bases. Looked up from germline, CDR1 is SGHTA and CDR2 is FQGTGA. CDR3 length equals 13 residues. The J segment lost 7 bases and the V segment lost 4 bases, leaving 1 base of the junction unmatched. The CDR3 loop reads CASSSGLAGEQYF. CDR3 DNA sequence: TGTGCCAGCAGCTCGGGACTAGCGGGAGAGCAGTACTTC.

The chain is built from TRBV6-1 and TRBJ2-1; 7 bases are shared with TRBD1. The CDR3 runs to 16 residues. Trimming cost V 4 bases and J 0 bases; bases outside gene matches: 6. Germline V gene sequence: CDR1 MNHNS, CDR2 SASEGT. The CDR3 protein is CASSGRTGSSYNEQFF. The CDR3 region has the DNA TGTGCCAGCAGTGGCCGGACAGGTAGCTCCTACAATGAGCAGTTCTTC.

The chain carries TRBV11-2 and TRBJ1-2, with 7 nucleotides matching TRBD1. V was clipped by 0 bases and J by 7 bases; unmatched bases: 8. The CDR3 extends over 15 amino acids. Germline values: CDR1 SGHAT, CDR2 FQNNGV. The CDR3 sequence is CASSLERGGGIGYTF. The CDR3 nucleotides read TGTGCCAGCAGCTTAGAACGAGGGGGCGGAATTGGCTACACCTTC.

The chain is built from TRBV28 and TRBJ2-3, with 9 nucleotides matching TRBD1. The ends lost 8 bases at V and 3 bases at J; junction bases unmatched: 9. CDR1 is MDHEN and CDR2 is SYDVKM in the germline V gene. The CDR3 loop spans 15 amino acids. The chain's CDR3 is CASCSPGQGTDTQYF. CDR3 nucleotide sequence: TGTGCCAGCTGTTCCCCGGGACAGGGTACAGATACGCAGTATTTT.

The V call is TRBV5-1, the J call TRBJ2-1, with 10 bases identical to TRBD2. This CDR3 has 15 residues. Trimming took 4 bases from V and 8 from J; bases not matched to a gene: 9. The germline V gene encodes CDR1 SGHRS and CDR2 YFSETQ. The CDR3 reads CASSPPAGGGDEQFF. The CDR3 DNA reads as TGCGCCAGCAGCCCGCCAGCGGGAGGGGGCGATGAGCAGTTCTTC.

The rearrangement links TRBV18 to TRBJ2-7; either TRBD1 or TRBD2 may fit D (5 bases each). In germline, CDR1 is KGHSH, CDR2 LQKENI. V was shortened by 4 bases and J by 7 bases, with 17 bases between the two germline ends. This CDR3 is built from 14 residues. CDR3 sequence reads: CASSRAGRDQEQYF. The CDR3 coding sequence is TGTGCCAGCTCACGGGCGGGCAGGGATCAAGAGCAGTACTTC. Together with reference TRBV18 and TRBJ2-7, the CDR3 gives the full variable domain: NAGVMQNPRHLVRRRGQEARLRCSPMKGHSHVYWYRQLPEEGLKFMVYLQKENIIDESGMPKERFSAEFPKEGPSILRIQQVVRGDSAAYFCASSRAGRDQEQYFGPGTRLTVT.

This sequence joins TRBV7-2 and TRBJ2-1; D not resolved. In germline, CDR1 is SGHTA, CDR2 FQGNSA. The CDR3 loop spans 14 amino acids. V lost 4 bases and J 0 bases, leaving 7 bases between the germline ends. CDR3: CASSYIYSYNEQFF. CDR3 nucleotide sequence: TGTGCCAGCAGCTATATCTACTCCTACAATGAGCAGTTCTTC.